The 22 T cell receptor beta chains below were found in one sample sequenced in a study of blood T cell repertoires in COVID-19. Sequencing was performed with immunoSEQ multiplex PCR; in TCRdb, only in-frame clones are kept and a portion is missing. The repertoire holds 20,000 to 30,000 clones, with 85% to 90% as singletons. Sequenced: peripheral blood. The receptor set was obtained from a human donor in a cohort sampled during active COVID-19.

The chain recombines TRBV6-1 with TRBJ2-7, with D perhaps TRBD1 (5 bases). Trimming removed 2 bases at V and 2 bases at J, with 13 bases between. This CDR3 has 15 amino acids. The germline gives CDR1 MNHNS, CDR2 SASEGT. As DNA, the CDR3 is TGTGCCAGCAGTGAATTCGGCAGGGTAGCCTACGAGCAGTACTTC. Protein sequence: CASSEFGRVAYEQYF.

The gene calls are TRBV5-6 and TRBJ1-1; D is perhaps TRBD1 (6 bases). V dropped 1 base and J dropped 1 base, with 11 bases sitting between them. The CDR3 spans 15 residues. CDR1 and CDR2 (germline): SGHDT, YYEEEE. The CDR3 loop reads CASSLWGPANTEAFF. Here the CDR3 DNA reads TGTGCCAGCAGCTTGTGGGGGCCCGCGAACACTGAAGCTTTCTTT. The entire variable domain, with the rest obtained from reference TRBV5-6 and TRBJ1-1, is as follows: DAGVTQSPTHLIKTRGQQVTLRCSPKSGHDTVSWYQQALGQGPQFIFQYYEEEERQRGNFPDRFSGHQFPNYSSELNVNALLLGDSALYLCASSLWGPANTEAFFGQGTRLTVV.

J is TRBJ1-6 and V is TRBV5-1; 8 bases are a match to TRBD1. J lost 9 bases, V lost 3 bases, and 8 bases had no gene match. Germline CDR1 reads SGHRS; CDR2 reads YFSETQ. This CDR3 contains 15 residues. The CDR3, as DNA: TGCGCCAGCAGCTGGACGGACAGGGTGGGTTCACCCCTCCACTTT. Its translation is CASSWTDRVGSPLHF. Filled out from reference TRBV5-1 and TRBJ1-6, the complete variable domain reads KAGVTQTPRYLIKTRGQQVTLSCSPISGHRSVSWYQQTPGQGLQFLFEYFSETQRNKGNFPGRFSGRQFSNSRSEMNVSTLELGDSALYLCASSWTDRVGSPLHFGNGTRLTVT.

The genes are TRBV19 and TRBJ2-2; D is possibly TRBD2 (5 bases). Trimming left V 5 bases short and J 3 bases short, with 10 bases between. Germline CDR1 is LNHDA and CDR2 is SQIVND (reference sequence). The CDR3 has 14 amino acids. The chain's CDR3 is CASSGLRDTGELFF. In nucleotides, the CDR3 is TGTGCCAGTAGTGGACTTCGGGACACCGGGGAGCTGTTTTTT. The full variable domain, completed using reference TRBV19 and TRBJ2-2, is DGGITQSPKYLFRKEGQNVTLSCEQNLNHDAMYWYRQDPGQGLRLIYYSQIVNDFQKGDIAEGYSVSREKKESFPLTVTSAQKNPTAFYLCASSGLRDTGELFFGEGSRLTVL.

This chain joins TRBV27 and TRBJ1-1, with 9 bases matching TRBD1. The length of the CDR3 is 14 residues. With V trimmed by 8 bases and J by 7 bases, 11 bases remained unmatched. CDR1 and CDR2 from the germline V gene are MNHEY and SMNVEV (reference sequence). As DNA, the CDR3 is TGTGCCAGCGAGTCCGGGACAGGGACGGGTGAAGCTTTCTTT. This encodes CASESGTGTGEAFF.

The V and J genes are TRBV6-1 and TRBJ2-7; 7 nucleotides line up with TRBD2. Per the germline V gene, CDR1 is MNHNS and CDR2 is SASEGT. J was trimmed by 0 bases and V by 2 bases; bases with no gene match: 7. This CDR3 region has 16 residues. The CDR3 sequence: CASSESLAVSSYEQYF. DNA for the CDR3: TGTGCCAGCAGTGAAAGTCTAGCGGTAAGCTCCTACGAGCAGTACTTC.

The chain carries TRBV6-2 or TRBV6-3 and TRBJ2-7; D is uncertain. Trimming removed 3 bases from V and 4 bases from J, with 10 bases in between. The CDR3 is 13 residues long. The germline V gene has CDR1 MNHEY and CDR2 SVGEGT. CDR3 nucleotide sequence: TGTGCCAGCAGTTATTTGGCATCGTACGAGCAGTACTTC. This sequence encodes CASSYLASYEQYF.

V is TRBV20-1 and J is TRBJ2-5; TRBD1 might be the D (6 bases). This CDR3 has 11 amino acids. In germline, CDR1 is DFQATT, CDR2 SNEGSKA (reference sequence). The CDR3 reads CRAQGGETQYF. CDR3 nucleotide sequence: TGCAGAGCACAGGGTGGAGAGACCCAGTACTTC.

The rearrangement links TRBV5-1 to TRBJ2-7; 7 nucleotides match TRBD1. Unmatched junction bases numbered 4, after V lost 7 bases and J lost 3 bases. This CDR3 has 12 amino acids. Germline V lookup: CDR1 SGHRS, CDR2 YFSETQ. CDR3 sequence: CASYTGDYEQYF. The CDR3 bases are TGCGCCAGCTACACAGGGGACTACGAGCAGTACTTC.

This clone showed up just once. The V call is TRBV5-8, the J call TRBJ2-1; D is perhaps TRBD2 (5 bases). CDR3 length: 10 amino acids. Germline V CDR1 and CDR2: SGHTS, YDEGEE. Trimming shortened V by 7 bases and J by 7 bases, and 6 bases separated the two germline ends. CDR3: CASGLNEQFF. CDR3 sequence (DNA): TGTGCCAGCGGACTGAATGAGCAGTTCTTC.

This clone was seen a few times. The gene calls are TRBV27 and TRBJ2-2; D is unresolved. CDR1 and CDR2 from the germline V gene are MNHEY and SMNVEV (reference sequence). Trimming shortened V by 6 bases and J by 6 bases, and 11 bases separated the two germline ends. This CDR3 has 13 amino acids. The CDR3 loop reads CASSARNSGELFF. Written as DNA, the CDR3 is TGTGCCAGCAGCGCTAGGAATTCCGGGGAGCTGTTTTTT.

In DNA, the CDR3 is TGTGCCACCAGTGATTCCTATGGAGAGACCCAGTACTTC. Its translation is CATSDSYGETQYF. The chain links TRBV24-1 to TRBJ2-5; D ambiguous. Germline CDR1 and CDR2: KGHDR and SFDVKD. V lost 2 bases and J lost 4, with 7 bases in between. This CDR3 has 13 amino acids.

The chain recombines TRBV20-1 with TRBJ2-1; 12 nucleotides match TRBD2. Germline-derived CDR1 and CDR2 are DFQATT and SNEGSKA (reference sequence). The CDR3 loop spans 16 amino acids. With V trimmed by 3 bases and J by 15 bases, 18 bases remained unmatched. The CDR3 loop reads CSASSTSGRHPTVGFF. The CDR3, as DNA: TGCAGTGCTAGTTCTACTAGCGGGAGGCACCCCACCGTTGGGTTCTTC.

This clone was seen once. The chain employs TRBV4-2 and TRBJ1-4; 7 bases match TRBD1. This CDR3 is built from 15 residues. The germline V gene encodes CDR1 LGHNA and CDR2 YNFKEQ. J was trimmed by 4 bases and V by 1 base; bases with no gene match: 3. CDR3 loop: CASSQVGTDNEKLFF. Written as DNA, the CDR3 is TGTGCCAGCAGCCAAGTAGGGACAGATAATGAAAAACTGTTTTTT.

The CDR3 loop reads CASRDLSSYNEQFF. DNA for the CDR3: TGTGCCAGCCGGGACTTAAGCTCCTACAATGAGCAGTTCTTC. The chain employs TRBV6-5 and TRBJ2-1; D might be TRBD2 (6 bases). This CDR3 is built from 14 residues. Deletions cut 8 bases from V and 0 bases from J, with 11 bases between. From germline, CDR1 is MNHEY and CDR2 SVGAGI.

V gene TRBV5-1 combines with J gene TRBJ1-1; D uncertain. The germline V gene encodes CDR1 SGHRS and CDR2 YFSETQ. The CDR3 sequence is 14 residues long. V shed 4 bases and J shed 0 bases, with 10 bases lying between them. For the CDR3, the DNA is TGCGCCAGCAGCCTTGGTAGAGTGAACACTGAAGCTTTCTTT. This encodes CASSLGRVNTEAFF.

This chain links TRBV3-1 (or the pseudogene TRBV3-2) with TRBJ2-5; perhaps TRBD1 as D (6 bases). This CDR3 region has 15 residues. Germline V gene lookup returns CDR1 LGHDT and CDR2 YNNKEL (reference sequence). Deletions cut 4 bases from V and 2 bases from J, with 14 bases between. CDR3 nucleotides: TGTGCCAGCAGCCCCCCCGGACAGCAACAAGAGACCCAGTACTTC. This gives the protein CASSPPGQQQETQYF.

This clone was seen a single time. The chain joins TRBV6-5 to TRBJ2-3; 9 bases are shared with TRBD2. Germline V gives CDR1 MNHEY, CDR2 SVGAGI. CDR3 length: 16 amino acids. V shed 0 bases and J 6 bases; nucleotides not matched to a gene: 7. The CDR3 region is CASSYSPAGGVDTQYF. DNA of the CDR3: TGTGCCAGCAGTTACTCCCCGGCGGGGGGGGTGGATACGCAGTATTTT.

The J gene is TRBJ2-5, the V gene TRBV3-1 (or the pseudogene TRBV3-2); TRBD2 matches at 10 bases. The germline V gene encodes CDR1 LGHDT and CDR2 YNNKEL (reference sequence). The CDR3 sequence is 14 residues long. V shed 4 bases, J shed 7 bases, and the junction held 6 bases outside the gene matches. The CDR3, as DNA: TGTGCCAGCAGCCCCCTGGTAGCGGGGGGGACCCAGTACTTC. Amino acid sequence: CASSPLVAGGTQYF.

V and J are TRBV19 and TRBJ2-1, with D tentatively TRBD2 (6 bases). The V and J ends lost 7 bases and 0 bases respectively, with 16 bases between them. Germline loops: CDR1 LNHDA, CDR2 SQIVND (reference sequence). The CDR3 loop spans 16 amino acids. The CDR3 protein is CASTPVLADSYNEQFF. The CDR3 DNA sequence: TGTGCCAGTACCCCGGTATTAGCGGACTCCTACAATGAGCAGTTCTTC.

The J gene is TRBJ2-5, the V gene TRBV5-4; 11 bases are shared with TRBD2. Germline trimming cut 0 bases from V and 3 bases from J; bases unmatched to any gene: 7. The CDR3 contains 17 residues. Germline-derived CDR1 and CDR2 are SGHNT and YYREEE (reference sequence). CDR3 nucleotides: TGTGCCAGCAGCTTGGTGGGACTAGCGGCCCCAGAAGAGACCCAGTACTTC. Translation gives CASSLVGLAAPEETQYF.

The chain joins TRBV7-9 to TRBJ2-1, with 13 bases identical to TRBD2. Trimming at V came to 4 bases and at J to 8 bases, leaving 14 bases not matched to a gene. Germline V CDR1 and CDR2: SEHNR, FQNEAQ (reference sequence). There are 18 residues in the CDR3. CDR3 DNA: TGTGCCAGCAGCTCAAAAATCCGGACTAGCGGGAGTCGGGATGAGCAGTTCTTC. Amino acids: CASSSKIRTSGSRDEQFF. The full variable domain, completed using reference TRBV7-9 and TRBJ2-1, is DTGVSQNPRHKITKRGQNVTFRCDPISEHNRLYWYRQTLGQGPEFLTYFQNEAQLEKSRLLSDRFSAERPKGSFSTLEIQRTEQGDSAMYLCASSSKIRTSGSRDEQFFGPGTRLTVL.